The source of this T cell receptor beta chain is a study of blood T cells in healthy people across ages. Whole-study results and caveats: Per million T cells, TCR beta diversity dropped about linearly as age rose. Using unsorted PBMCs precluded a conclusive naive versus antigen-experienced comparison.

Total RNA was isolated from each sample in quantities of at least 5 micrograms. Germline assignment: CDR1 SGHDN and CDR2 FVKESK. This CDR3 comprises 13 residues. For the second PCR, which ran for about 6 to 12 cycles, a sample-barcoded 5' primer and a J-beta primer mix were used. TCRdb re-called the 5' RACE reads through MiXCR, storing one row per CDR3 protein. The top ten hold 3.6% of the sample, which has hundreds of thousands of distinct CDR3 sequences, around 20% seen once. The sample holds a few counts of this clonotype. Its antigen remains unidentified. Mismatch with germline at one junction end may stem from a read error.

Sequencing was carried out using blood. The V call is TRBV14, the J call TRBJ1-2; D is unclear. This clonotype originated in a man between 70 and 80 years old in good health. The CDR3 is CASSQGLTYGYIF. In DNA form, the CDR3 reads TGTGCCAGCAGCCAAGGTCTTACCTATGGCTACATCTTC. Full variable domain (rest looked up from reference TRBV14 and TRBJ1-2): EAGVTQFPSHSVIEKGQTVTLRCDPISGHDNLYWYRRVMGKEIKFLLHFVKESKQDESGMPNNRFLAERTGGTYSTLKVQPAELEDSGVYFCASSQGLTYGYIFGSGTRLTVV.